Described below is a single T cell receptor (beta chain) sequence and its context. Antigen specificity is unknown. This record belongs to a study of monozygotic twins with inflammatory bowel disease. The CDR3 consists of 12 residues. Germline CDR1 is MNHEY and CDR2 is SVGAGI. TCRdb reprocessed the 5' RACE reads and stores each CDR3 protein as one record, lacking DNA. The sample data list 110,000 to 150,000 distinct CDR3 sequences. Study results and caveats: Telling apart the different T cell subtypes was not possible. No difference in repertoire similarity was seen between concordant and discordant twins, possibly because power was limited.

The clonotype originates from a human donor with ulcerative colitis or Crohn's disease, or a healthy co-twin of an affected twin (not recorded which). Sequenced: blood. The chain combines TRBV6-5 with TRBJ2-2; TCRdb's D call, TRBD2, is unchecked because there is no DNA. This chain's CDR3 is CVTSGRTGELFF.